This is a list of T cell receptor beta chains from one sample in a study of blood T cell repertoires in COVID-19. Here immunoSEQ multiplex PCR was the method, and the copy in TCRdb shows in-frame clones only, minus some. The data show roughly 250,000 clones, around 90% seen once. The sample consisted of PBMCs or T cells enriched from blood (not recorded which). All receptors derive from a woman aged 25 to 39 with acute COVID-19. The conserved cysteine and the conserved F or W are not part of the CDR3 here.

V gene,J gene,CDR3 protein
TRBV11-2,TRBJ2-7,ASSIGQTFSYEQY
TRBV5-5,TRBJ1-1,ASSYLGTGVTEAF
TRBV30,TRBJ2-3,AWSLSTDTQY
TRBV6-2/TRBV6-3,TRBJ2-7,ASSLRDEQY
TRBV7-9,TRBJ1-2,ASSLTKGAQNGYT
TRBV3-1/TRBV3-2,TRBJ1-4,ASSPFTGPGDEKLF
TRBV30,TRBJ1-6,AWSVRASDRVDSPLH
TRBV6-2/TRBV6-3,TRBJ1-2,ASSQRGARGYGYT
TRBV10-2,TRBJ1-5,ASSHGTQDQPQH
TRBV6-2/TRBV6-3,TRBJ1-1,ASSYGAGDPQAF
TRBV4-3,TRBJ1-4,ASSQEPSGGEKLF